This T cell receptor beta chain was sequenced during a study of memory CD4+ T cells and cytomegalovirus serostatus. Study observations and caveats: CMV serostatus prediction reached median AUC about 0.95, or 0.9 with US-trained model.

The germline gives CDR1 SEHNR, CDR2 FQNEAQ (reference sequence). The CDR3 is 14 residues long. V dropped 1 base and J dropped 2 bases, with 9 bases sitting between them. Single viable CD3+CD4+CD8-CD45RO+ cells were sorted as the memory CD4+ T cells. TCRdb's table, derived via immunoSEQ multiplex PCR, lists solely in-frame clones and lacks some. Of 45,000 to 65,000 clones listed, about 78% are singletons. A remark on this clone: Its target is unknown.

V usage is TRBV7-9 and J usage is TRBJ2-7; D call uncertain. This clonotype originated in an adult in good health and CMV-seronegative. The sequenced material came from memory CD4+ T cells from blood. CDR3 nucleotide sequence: TGTGCCAGCAGCTTAGGGGTCGGCGCCTACGAGCAGTACTTC. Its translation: CASSLGVGAYEQYF.